This T cell receptor (beta chain) was captured by sequencing in a study of long-term antiretroviral therapy in people with HIV. General observations from the study: Diversity increased after ART yet remained lower than in transplant donor controls.

Details on this clone: Its antigen is not identified.

They ran version v3.0 of the immunoSEQ assay at survey level. The study targeted roughly 40,000-50,000 T-cell genomes per sample in sequencing. This table comes from immunoSEQ multiplex PCR, and its TCRdb copy is limited to in-frame clones, with some not included. This sample has approximately 17,000 clones, with about four fifths found just once. The United States was where all participants with HIV were treated. Trimming removed 1 base from V and 4 bases from J, with 16 bases in between. CDR1 and CDR2 (germline): SEHNR, FQNEAQ (reference sequence). The CDR3 sequence is 16 residues long. This sequence was found in a woman in her forties or fifties with HIV. The chain carries TRBV7-9 and TRBJ1-2, with D tentatively TRBD1 (5 bases). The sequenced sample was unsorted PBMCs, obtained about 2.4 years before starting antiretroviral therapy. The CDR3 nucleotides are TGTGCCAGCAGCTTAGGTTTTGGGACCTCTGCCTATGGCTACACCTTC. Translation: CASSLGFGTSAYGYTF.